These 10 T cell receptor beta chains share one sample of origin, sequenced in a study of T cell clusters in autoimmune cytopenias. Some 39,000 genome equivalents of blood DNA were amplified for TRB. One tube held mixed TRB-A and TRB-B primer pools for touch-down PCR. TCRdb reanalyzed the multiplex PCR reads and collapses them to one entry per CDR3 protein, without DNA. This repertoire includes some 3,000 distinct CDR3 sequences. The sample comprised peripheral blood. The receptor set was obtained from a human donor with an autoimmune cytopenia or autoimmune hepatitis (not recorded which).

This clonotype is called large based on its frequency. The chain recombines TRBV13 with TRBJ2-7; without DNA, the TCRdb call of TRBD1 cannot be checked. CDR3 size: 14 residues. Germline V gene data show CDR1 as PRHDT and CDR2 as FYEKMQ (reference sequence). The CDR3 protein is CASSSGTETYEQYF.

The chain links TRBV18 to TRBJ1-3; TCRdb proposes TRBD1, but this gene call is untestable without DNA. Germline lookup yields CDR1 KGHSH and CDR2 LQKENI. The CDR3 totals 17 residues. The CDR3 reads CASSSNFGQASGNTIYF.

This clonotype is identified as medium-sized from frequency. The rearrangement joins TRBV12-3 or TRBV12-4 to TRBJ2-3; the D call from TCRdb, TRBD2, cannot be confirmed without DNA. The CDR3 has 13 residues. CDR3 region: CATLAGNTDTQYF.

The chain uses TRBV19 and TRBJ2-5; TCRdb lists TRBD1, though no DNA is available to test this call. Germline V gene data show CDR1 as LNHDA and CDR2 as SQIVND (reference sequence). This CDR3 has 13 residues. CDR3: CASSEQGGETQYF.

By frequency, this clonotype is medium-sized (0.01 to 0.1%). The chain links TRBV12-3 or TRBV12-4 to TRBJ1-1; without DNA, the TCRdb call of TRBD1 cannot be checked. The CDR3 is 13 amino acids. CDR3 loop: CASNKDSNTEAFF.

This clonotype is identified as medium-sized from frequency. CDR3 amino acids: CASSSGQGADTQYF. V usage is TRBV6-2 or TRBV6-3 and J usage is TRBJ2-3; absent DNA, TCRdb's TRBD1 call cannot be checked. This CDR3 is 14 amino acids long. Germline CDR1 reads MNHEY; CDR2 reads SVGEGT.

The rearrangement links TRBV15 to TRBJ2-2. The germline gives CDR1 LNHNV, CDR2 YYDKDF (reference sequence). CDR3 size: 13 residues. The CDR3 sequence: CATSRIGTGELFF.

This clonotype shows up as medium-sized by frequency. This chain connects TRBV15 to TRBJ1-2; TCRdb proposes TRBD1, but this gene call is untestable without DNA. Germline V CDR1 and CDR2: LNHNV, YYDKDF (reference sequence). This CDR3 is built from 14 residues. This CDR3 reads CATSRPAQRGGYTF.

This sequence joins TRBV11-3 and TRBJ2-4. From germline, CDR1 is SGHNT and CDR2 YENEEA. CDR3 length: 15 amino acids. CDR3 sequence reads: CASSSTNLAKNIQYF.

The genes are TRBV11-3 and TRBJ1-2. The CDR3 is made up of 13 amino acids. Germline values: CDR1 SGHNT, CDR2 YENEEA. CDR3 protein: CASSPAGGYGYTF.